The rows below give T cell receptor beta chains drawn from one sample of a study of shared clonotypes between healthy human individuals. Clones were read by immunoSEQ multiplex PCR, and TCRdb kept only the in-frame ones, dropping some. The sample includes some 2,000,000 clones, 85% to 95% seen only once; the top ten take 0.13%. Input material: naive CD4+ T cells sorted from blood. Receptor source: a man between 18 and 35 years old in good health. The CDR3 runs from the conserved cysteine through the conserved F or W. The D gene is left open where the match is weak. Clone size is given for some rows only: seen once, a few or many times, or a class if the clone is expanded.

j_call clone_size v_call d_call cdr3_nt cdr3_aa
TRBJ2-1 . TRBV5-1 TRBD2 TGCGCCAGCAGCTTGGCCGCTAGCGGGAGTATGCATGAGCAGTTCTTC CASSLAASGSMHEQFF
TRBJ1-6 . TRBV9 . TGTGCCAGCAGCGAGGGGCAGTCACCCCTCCACTTT CASSEGQSPLHF
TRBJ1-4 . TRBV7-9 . TGTGCCAGCAGCTCCTCCTACGCTTTGTTTTTT CASSSSYALFF
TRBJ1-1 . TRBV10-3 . TGTGCCATCACCGATCAGTGGGGGGCTAATGAAGCTTTCTTT CAITDQWGANEAFF
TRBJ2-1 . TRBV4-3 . TGCGCCAGCAGCCAAGAGACTGGATTTGGTGAGCAGTTCTTC CASSQETGFGEQFF
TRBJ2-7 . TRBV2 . TGTGCCAGCAGGGCCGATGAGGGCGAGCAGTACTTC CASRADEGEQYF
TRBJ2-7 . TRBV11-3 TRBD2 TGTGCCAGCAGCTTAGATCTCGAGCGGGGCCCCTACGAGCAGTACTTC CASSLDLERGPYEQYF
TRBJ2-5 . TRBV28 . TGTGCCAGCAGTACATCACCGGGCCCAGGATGGGAGACCCAGTACTTC CASSTSPGPGWETQYF
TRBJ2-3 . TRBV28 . TGTGCCAGCAGTTTCCCGGACGGGGTCACAGATACGCAGTATTTT CASSFPDGVTDTQYF
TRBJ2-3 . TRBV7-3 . TGTGCCAGCAGCCTCAGCGGCACTAGCACAGATACGCAGTATTTT CASSLSGTSTDTQYF
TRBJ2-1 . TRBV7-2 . TGTGCCAGCAGCTCGTTGGCGGGGAGCTCCTACAATGAGCAGTTCTTC CASSSLAGSSYNEQFF
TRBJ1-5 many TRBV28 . TGTGCCAGCATTCCCAGTGGGGGGGCTCAATGGAATCAGCCCCAGCATTTT CASIPSGGAQWNQPQHF
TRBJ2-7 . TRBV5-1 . TGCGCCAGCAGCTTACAAATTAACTCCTACGAGCAGTACTTC CASSLQINSYEQYF
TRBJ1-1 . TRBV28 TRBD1 TGTGCCAGCAGTCAAGGGGGACAGGGGGCTTTCACTGAAGCTTTCTTT CASSQGGQGAFTEAFF
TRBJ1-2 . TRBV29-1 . TGCAGTGCACTACTCCTTAACTATGGCTACACCTTC CSALLLNYGYTF
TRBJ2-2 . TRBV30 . TGTGCCTGGAGTGTCATCGGGACCATAAACACCGGGGAGCTGTTTTTT CAWSVIGTINTGELFF
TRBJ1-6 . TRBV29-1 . TGCAGCGTCCCGGGTTATAATTCACCCCTCCACTTT CSVPGYNSPLHF
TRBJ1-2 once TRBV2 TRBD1 TGTGCCAGCAGCCAGTGGTTGACAGGGGGGGGCCTAACGTATGGCTACACCTTC CASSQWLTGGGLTYGYTF
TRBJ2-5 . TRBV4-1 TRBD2 TGCGCCAGCTCCCTGGGACTAGCGGGGCAAGAGACCCAGTACTTC CASSLGLAGQETQYF
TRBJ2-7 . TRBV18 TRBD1 TGTGCCAGCTCACCAGGACAGGGGAACTCCTACGAGCAGTACTTC CASSPGQGNSYEQYF
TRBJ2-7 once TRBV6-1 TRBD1 TGTGCCAGCAGCAGGACAGGTGTCTACGAGCAGTACTTC CASSRTGVYEQYF
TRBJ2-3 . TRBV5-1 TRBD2 TGCGCCAGCAGCTTGGTAGCGGGAGGGCCAGATACGCAGTATTTT CASSLVAGGPDTQYF
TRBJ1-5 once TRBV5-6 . TGTGCCAGCAGCACGGTGGGGCTCAATCAGCCCCAGCATTTT CASSTVGLNQPQHF
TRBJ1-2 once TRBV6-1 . TGTGCCAGCAGTGAAACAAGAGAAGTCTATGGCTACACCTTC CASSETREVYGYTF
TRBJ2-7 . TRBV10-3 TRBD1 TGTGCCATGGGGGAAAGGACAGGGATAGGTTCCGAGCAGTACTTC CAMGERTGIGSEQYF
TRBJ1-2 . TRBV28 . TGTGCCAGCAGTAAAATCGACGACTATGGCTACACCTTC CASSKIDDYGYTF
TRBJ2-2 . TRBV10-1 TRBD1 TGCGCCAGCAGCTCCGGGACAGGGTCGACCGGGGAGCTGTTTTTT CASSSGTGSTGELFF
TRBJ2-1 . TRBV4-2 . TGTGCCAGCAGCCAAGGACTCGACCCTCAGTTCTTC CASSQGLDPQFF
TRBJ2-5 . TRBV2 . TGTGCCAGCAGTGATTGGGGGCAAGAGACCCAGTACTTC CASSDWGQETQYF
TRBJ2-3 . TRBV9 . TGTGCCAGCAGCGTTTGGTCGCAGGGTAGCACAGATACGCAGTATTTT CASSVWSQGSTDTQYF
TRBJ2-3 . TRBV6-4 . TGTGCCAGCAGTGGGGGAACGTTCACAGATACGCAGTATTTT CASSGGTFTDTQYF
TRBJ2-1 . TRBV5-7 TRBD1 TGTGCCAGCAGCTTGGCGTCTCGGGACAGGGGAATCAATGAGCAGTTCTTC CASSLASRDRGINEQFF
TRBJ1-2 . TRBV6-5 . TGTGCCAGCAGTTACTCGGTAGGGGGAAGTGGATATGGCTACACCTTC CASSYSVGGSGYGYTF
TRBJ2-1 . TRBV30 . TGTGCCTGGAGTGTACGTCTTTTGGGGCCTGAGCAGTTCTTC CAWSVRLLGPEQFF
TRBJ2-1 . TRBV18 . TGTGCCAGCTCCCCGAATGAGAGACTTGAGCAGTTCTTC CASSPNERLEQFF
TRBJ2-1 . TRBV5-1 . TGCGCCAGCAGCTTGGGGAGTTCCAGAGACAATGAGCAGTTCTTC CASSLGSSRDNEQFF
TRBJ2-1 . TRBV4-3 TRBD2 TGCGCCAGCAGCAAACTAGCGGGAGTGGGTAATGAGCAGTTCTTC CASSKLAGVGNEQFF
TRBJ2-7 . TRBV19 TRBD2 TGTGCCAGTAGCGGGACTAGCGGGGGGACTTTCTCCTACGAGCAGTACTTC CASSGTSGGTFSYEQYF
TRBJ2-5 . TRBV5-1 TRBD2 TGCGCCAGCAGCACCGGACTAGCGAACATGGAGACCCAGTACTTC CASSTGLANMETQYF
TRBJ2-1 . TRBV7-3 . TGTGCCAGCAGCTTAGGGGGAGTCAATGAGCAGTTCTTC CASSLGGVNEQFF
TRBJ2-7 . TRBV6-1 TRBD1 TGTGCCAGCAGTAGGGACAGGGGGCTTGCCGAGCAGTACTTC CASSRDRGLAEQYF
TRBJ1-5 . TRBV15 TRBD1 TGTGCCACCAGCAGAGATCGGGGACAGCAGCCGGGGAGCAATCAGCCCCAGCATTTT CATSRDRGQQPGSNQPQHF
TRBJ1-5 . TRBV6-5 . TGTGCCAGCAGACTGGACAGTTATAGCAATCAGCCCCAGCATTTT CASRLDSYSNQPQHF
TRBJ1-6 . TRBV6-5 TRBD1 TGTGCCAGCAGAACCGGGGACAGAAATTCACCCCTCCACTTT CASRTGDRNSPLHF
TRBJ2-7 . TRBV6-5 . TGTGCCAGCAGCCGGCAGGTTGGGCCCTACGAGCAGTACTTC CASSRQVGPYEQYF
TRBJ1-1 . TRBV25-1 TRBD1 TGTGCCAGCGGCTCGACAGGGGAGGGCACTGAAGCTTTCTTT CASGSTGEGTEAFF
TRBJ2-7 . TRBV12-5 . TGTGCTAGTTCCACCCTCAGCGAGCAGTACTTC CASSTLSEQYF
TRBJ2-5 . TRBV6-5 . TGTGCCAGCAGTGCATGGACTCCAAAGACCCAGTACTTC CASSAWTPKTQYF
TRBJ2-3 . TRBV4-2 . TGTGCCAGCAGCCAAGATCGTCCTAGAGAAGATACGCAGTATTTT CASSQDRPREDTQYF
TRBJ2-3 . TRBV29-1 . TGCAGCGTTGATGGGACCCCCACAGATACGCAGTATTTT CSVDGTPTDTQYF
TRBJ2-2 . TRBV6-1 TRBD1 TGTGCCAGCAGTAAGGACAGGTTGAACACCGGGGAGCTGTTTTTT CASSKDRLNTGELFF
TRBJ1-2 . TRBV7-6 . TGTGCCAGCAGCCCAGCGTCAGGGTGGGACTATGGCTACACCTTC CASSPASGWDYGYTF
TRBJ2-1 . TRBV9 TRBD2 TGTGCCAGCAGCGTGACGGGAGGCTCGGGTGAGCAGTTCTTC CASSVTGGSGEQFF